Below, 28 T cell receptor beta chains from the same sample are listed, as sequenced in a study of chemoradiotherapy in HPV16-positive cancers. The repertoire was sequenced with immunoSEQ multiplex PCR; TCRdb's copy has only in-frame clones and lacks some. The sample lists about 7,900 clones; 70% to 90% were seen once. Sample: blood, taken from a patient who underwent chemoradiotherapy. These receptors were obtained from a human donor with HPV-associated anogenital cancer.

Comments on this clone: The junction differs from germline at one of its ends, possibly a read error. V gene TRBV7-7 combines with J gene TRBJ2-5; the match to TRBD1 covers 11 bases. The CDR3 is 19 amino acids. Germline V gene data show CDR1 as SSHAT and CDR2 as FNYEAQ (reference sequence). CDR3 protein: CASSLVAAGTGGRGETQYF. The CDR3 DNA is TGTGCTAGCAGCTTAGTAGCCGCCGGGACAGGGGGACGAGGGGAGACCCAGTACTTC. Complete variable domain (other parts from reference TRBV7-7 and TRBJ2-5): GAGVSQSPRYKVTKRGQDVTLRCDPISSHATLYWYQQALGQGPEFLTYFNYEAQPDKSGLPSDRFSAERPEGSISTLTIQRTEQRDSAMYRCASSLVAAGTGGRGETQYFGPGTRLLVL.

The table lists this clone with a count of one. The chain joins TRBV15 to TRBJ1-2; D gene uncertain. This CDR3 contains 14 residues. Between the trimmed V and J ends, which lost 5 bases and 2 bases, there was a span of 12 bases. The germline V gene has CDR1 LNHNV and CDR2 YYDKDF (reference sequence). This chain's CDR3 is CATSPQTPNYGYTF. The CDR3 bases are TGTGCCACCAGCCCCCAGACACCAAACTATGGCTACACCTTC.

This chain uses TRBV7-2 with TRBJ1-2; no clear D. CDR1 and CDR2 (germline): SGHTA, FQGNSA. Trimming removed 5 bases from V and 4 bases from J, with 8 bases in between. The CDR3 has 12 residues. CDR3 DNA sequence: TGTGCCAGCAGCGACGGACTCTATGGCTACACCTTC. This sequence encodes CASSDGLYGYTF.

The genes are TRBV15 and TRBJ2-7; TRBD1 aligns across 11 bases. Germline V gene lookup returns CDR1 LNHNV and CDR2 YYDKDF (reference sequence). The CDR3 is 15 residues long. Germline trimming cut 2 bases from V and 2 bases from J; bases unmatched to any gene: 2. CDR3 in DNA: TGTGCCACCAGCAGAAGGACAGGGGGCCCCTACGAGCAGTACTTC. Translating gives CATSRRTGGPYEQYF.

The V call is TRBV7-9, the J call TRBJ1-2, with 7 bases identical to TRBD1. Per the germline V gene, CDR1 is SEHNR and CDR2 is FQNEAQ (reference sequence). The CDR3 is 13 amino acids. With 1 base clipped from V and 6 bases from J, the junction kept 2 bases outside the gene matches. CDR3 bases: TGTGCCAGCAGCTTAGGACAGGGTGATGGCTACACCTTC. Residues: CASSLGQGDGYTF.

CDR3 residues: CASSMGAGNYGYTF. DNA for the CDR3: TGTGCCAGCAGCATGGGGGCGGGTAACTATGGCTACACCTTC. The rearrangement links TRBV6-1 to TRBJ1-2, with a possible D match to TRBD1 (6 bases). V lost 6 bases to trimming and J lost 1 base, with 12 bases between them. The CDR3 is 14 amino acids. Germline CDR1 is MNHNS and CDR2 is SASEGT.

The chain combines TRBV6-1 with TRBJ1-6, with a weak D call TRBD1 (6 bases). Germline-derived CDR1 and CDR2 are MNHNS and SASEGT. V was trimmed by 1 base and J by 8 bases, leaving 12 bases between them. The CDR3 is 15 residues long. The CDR3 sequence: CASSEGGAGYSPLHF. Here the CDR3 DNA reads TGTGCCAGCAGTGAAGGGGGGGCAGGCTATTCACCCCTCCACTTT.

The chain couples TRBV19 to TRBJ1-3; tentative D call: TRBD1 (5 bases). Germline values: CDR1 LNHDA, CDR2 SQIVND (reference sequence). The CDR3 covers 15 residues. V gave up 3 bases and J gave up 0 bases, with 9 bases separating them. The DNA for the CDR3 is TGTGCCAGTAGTATCGAGGGACTCTCTGGAAACACCATATATTTT. This encodes CASSIEGLSGNTIYF.

This chain joins TRBV19 and TRBJ2-3; TRBD2 matches 14 bases. V shed 3 bases, J shed 2 bases, and the junction held 7 bases outside the gene matches. The CDR3 runs 18 residues. The germline V gene has CDR1 LNHDA and CDR2 SQIVND (reference sequence). CDR3 DNA sequence: TGTGCCAGTAGTATGACCGGACTAGCGGGAGGATACACAGATACGCAGTATTTT. It encodes CASSMTGLAGGYTDTQYF.

J is TRBJ1-2 and V is TRBV7-9; no definite D call. CDR3 length: 14 residues. Deletions cut 2 bases from V and 6 bases from J, with 13 bases between. CDR1 SEHNR and CDR2 FQNEAQ come from the germline V gene (reference sequence). Here the CDR3 reads CASSLISGFNGYTF. CDR3 DNA sequence: TGTGCCAGCAGCTTAATTTCGGGATTTAATGGCTACACCTTC.

The chain couples TRBV7-9 to TRBJ2-2; D call uncertain. V dropped 5 bases and J dropped 1 base, with 8 bases sitting between them. Germline V gene sequence: CDR1 SEHNR, CDR2 FQNEAQ (reference sequence). The CDR3 is made up of 14 amino acids. The CDR3 coding sequence is TGTGCCAGCAGCCCGCATGGGAACACCGGGGAGCTGTTTTTT. It yields the protein CASSPHGNTGELFF.

V usage is TRBV9 and J usage is TRBJ2-1; 12 nucleotides line up with TRBD2. The trim removed 0 bases at V and 15 bases at J, leaving 16 bases unmatched. The CDR3 runs to 17 residues. Germline V gene data show CDR1 as SGDLS and CDR2 as YYNGEE. CDR3 nucleotides: TGTGCCAGCAGCGTAGCATCGTGGGCTAGCGGGGGGGCCAGGCTGTTCTTC. It yields the protein CASSVASWASGGARLFF.

The chain employs TRBV18 and TRBJ2-1, with D unresolved. V gave up 3 bases and J gave up 3 bases, with 12 bases separating them. Per the germline V gene, CDR1 is KGHSH and CDR2 is LQKENI. The CDR3 contains 15 residues. In DNA, the CDR3 is TGTGCCAGCTCACCGTCCACCGGCGTCTACAATGAGCAGTTCTTC. As protein: CASSPSTGVYNEQFF.

The chain carries TRBV4-1 and TRBJ2-7; D is perhaps TRBD1 or TRBD2 (5 bases each). Deletions cut 0 bases from V and 4 bases from J, with 19 bases between. In germline, CDR1 is MGHRA, CDR2 YSYEKL. The CDR3 runs to 17 residues. The chain's CDR3 is CASSQERLAGTSYEQYF. In DNA form, the CDR3 reads TGCGCCAGCAGCCAAGAACGGTTGGCAGGGACCAGTTACGAGCAGTACTTC.

The V call is TRBV28, the J call TRBJ1-5; D is undetermined. V was pared by 1 base and J by 0 bases, with 10 bases between. The length of the CDR3 is 16 residues. Per germline, CDR1 MDHEN and CDR2 SYDVKM. The CDR3 region has the DNA TGTGCCAGCAGTTTATACGGTCTGTATAGCAATCAGCCCCAGCATTTT. Translated: CASSLYGLYSNQPQHF.

V gene TRBV27 combines with J gene TRBJ2-2; 12 bases are a match to TRBD1. The CDR3 sequence is 15 residues long. With V trimmed by 6 bases and J by 7 bases, 6 bases remained unmatched. Germline CDR1 reads MNHEY; CDR2 reads SMNVEV (reference sequence). The CDR3 reads CASRAGTGGIGELFF. The CDR3, as DNA: TGTGCCAGCAGGGCCGGGACAGGGGGCATCGGGGAGCTGTTTTTT.

The CDR3, as DNA: TGTGCCATCAGTGGGGGGGCGAGCACAGATACGCAGTATTTT. Its protein is CAISGGASTDTQYF. This rearrangement joins TRBV10-3 to TRBJ2-3; D is possibly TRBD1 or TRBD2 (6 bases each). The CDR3 is 14 amino acids. V was pared by 4 bases and J by 0 bases, with 8 bases between. The V gene's germline CDR1 is ENHRY and CDR2 SYGVKD.

The J gene is TRBJ2-1, the V gene TRBV6-1; D is perhaps TRBD1 or TRBD2 (5 bases each). CDR1 MNHNS and CDR2 SASEGT come from the germline V gene. The V end was cut by 0 bases, the J end by 7 bases, with 13 bases between. There are 15 residues in the CDR3. CDR3 protein: CASSEAGTRWNEQFF. The CDR3, as DNA: TGTGCCAGCAGTGAAGCAGGGACCCGGTGGAATGAGCAGTTCTTC.

The chain combines TRBV6-1 with TRBJ1-1; D remains unclear. Germline CDR1 and CDR2: MNHNS and SASEGT. Trimming left V 1 base short and J 7 bases short, with 7 bases between. This CDR3 comprises 12 residues. In DNA form, the CDR3 reads TGTGCCAGCAGTGAAGTGAGGGATGAAGCTTTCTTT. This codes for CASSEVRDEAFF.

The chain recombines TRBV6-5 with TRBJ1-6; no clear D. V lost 0 bases to trimming and J lost 10 bases, with 7 bases between them. Germline V gene sequence: CDR1 MNHEY, CDR2 SVGAGI. This CDR3 has 13 amino acids. This CDR3 reads CASSYSYRSPLHF. The CDR3 DNA reads TGTGCCAGCAGTTACTCATATCGGTCACCCCTCCACTTT.

Only one count was recorded for this clone. This chain connects TRBV18 to TRBJ1-5, with no clear D. In germline, CDR1 is KGHSH, CDR2 LQKENI. CDR3 length: 14 amino acids. V lost 3 bases to trimming and J lost 0 bases, with 6 bases between them. CDR3 region: CASSPMDSNQPQHF. CDR3 in DNA: TGTGCCAGCTCACCCATGGATAGCAATCAGCCCCAGCATTTT.

This chain links TRBV30 with TRBJ2-3; D remains ambiguous. Trimming cost V 0 bases and J 6 bases, with 7 bases left between them. The CDR3 covers 12 residues. From germline, CDR1 is GTSNPN and CDR2 SVGIG (reference sequence). The CDR3 is CAWSVLWDTQYF. The CDR3 DNA reads TGTGCCTGGAGTGTACTGTGGGATACGCAGTATTTT.

The V gene is TRBV2, the J gene TRBJ2-2; 7 bases align to TRBD1. Trimming cost V 5 bases and J 3 bases; bases outside gene matches: 6. The length of the CDR3 is 15 residues. CDR1 SNHLY and CDR2 FYNNEI come from the germline V gene. This chain's CDR3 is CASSRDRDDTGELFF. In DNA form, the CDR3 reads TGTGCCAGCAGTCGCGACAGGGATGACACCGGGGAGCTGTTTTTT.

The V call is TRBV29-1, the J call TRBJ2-2; the D gene is possibly TRBD1 (5 bases). The ends were cut back, 1 base at V and 4 bases at J, with 10 bases in the middle. The CDR3 sequence is 14 residues long. Germline values: CDR1 SQVTM, CDR2 ANQGSEA. In nucleotides, the CDR3 is TGCAGCGTTGAAGGGGATCAGGGCACCGGGGAGCTGTTTTTT. Its protein is CSVEGDQGTGELFF.

The rearrangement links TRBV25-1 to TRBJ1-4, with D hard to call. The germline V and J ends were trimmed by 3 bases and 5 bases, with 10 bases remaining between them. Germline assignment: CDR1 MGHDK and CDR2 SYGVNS. The CDR3 totals 14 residues. The CDR3 DNA is TGTGCCAGCAGTGACACACTGGGGAATGAAAAACTGTTTTTT. It specifies CASSDTLGNEKLFF.

This chain links TRBV19 with TRBJ1-1; 7 bases are shared with TRBD1. Losses at the gene ends were 4 bases for V and 3 bases for J; bases not matched to a gene: 11. This CDR3 is 16 amino acids long. CDR1 LNHDA and CDR2 SQIVND come from the germline V gene (reference sequence). The CDR3 DNA is TGTGCCAGTAGTAAGACAGGGTCGCTTTTGGACACTGAAGCTTTCTTT. This codes for CASSKTGSLLDTEAFF.

The rearrangement uses TRBV28 and TRBJ1-6; D call uncertain. Germline loops: CDR1 MDHEN, CDR2 SYDVKM. The CDR3 extends over 16 amino acids. The V end lost 6 bases, the J end lost 9 bases, and 21 bases lay between the germline ends. CDR3 residues: CASRTNMPGDVSPLHF. The CDR3, as DNA: TGTGCCAGCAGAACGAATATGCCAGGTGATGTTTCACCCCTCCACTTT.

The chain combines TRBV14 with TRBJ2-1; D possibly corresponds to TRBD2 (6 bases). The CDR3 has 15 residues. Germline CDR1 and CDR2: SGHDN and FVKESK. V dropped 1 base and J dropped 5 bases, with 12 bases sitting between them. CDR3 sequence: CASSQVRRRDNEQFF. As DNA, the CDR3 is TGTGCCAGCAGCCAAGTAAGGAGGAGGGACAATGAGCAGTTCTTC.